This TCR beta chain was documented in a study of identifying expanded T cells in peripheral blood. The CDR3 runs to 19 residues. Germline V lookup: CDR1 SGHNT, CDR2 YYREEE (reference sequence). V was clipped by 4 bases and J by 7 bases; unmatched bases: 23. TCRdb keeps only in-frame clones here, not all; method: immunoSEQ multiplex PCR. The repertoire includes tens of thousands of clones, 65% to 85% of them detected once, and 15% to 20% sits in the top ten. This TCR was recovered from a person aged 18 to 69 in good health. The sequenced material came from blood. The genes are TRBV5-4 and TRBJ2-7; 10 bases map to TRBD2. The CDR3 here is CASSDGTKVLAGNPGEQYF. The CDR3 bases are TGTGCCAGCAGCGACGGGACAAAAGTACTAGCGGGGAACCCTGGGGAGCAGTACTTC.